This T cell receptor (beta chain) originates from a study of blood T cell repertoires in COVID-19. Clones were read by immunoSEQ multiplex PCR, and TCRdb kept only the in-frame ones, dropping some. This table has about 170,000 clones, about 83% appearing once. This CDR3 is built from 17 residues. Germline V CDR1 and CDR2: SEHNR, FQNEAQ (reference sequence). The V gene end was trimmed by 5 bases and the J gene end by 0 bases; junction bases not matched to a gene: 12. The V gene is TRBV7-9, the J gene TRBJ2-7; 8 bases agree with TRBD1. The source material was peripheral blood. The source of this sequence is a woman in her seventies who had recovered from COVID-19. CDR3 protein: CASSPTYRDRSSYEQYF. The CDR3 DNA is TGTGCCAGCAGCCCGACATACCGGGACAGGAGCTCCTACGAGCAGTACTTC.